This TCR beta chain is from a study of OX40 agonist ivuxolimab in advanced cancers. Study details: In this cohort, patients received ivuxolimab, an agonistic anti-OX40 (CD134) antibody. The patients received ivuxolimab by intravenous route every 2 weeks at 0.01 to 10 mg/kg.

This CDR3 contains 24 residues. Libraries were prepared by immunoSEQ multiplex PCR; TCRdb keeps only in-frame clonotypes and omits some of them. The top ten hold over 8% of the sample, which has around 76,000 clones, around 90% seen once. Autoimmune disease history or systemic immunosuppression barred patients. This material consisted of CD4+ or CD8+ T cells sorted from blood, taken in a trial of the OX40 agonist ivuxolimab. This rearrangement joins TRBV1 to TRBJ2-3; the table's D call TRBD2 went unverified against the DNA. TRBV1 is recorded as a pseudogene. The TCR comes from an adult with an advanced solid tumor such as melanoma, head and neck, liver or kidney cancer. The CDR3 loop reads CTSSHSPFGWDAAGTESRTDTQYF. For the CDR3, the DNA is TGCACCAGCAGCCACAGCCCTTTTGGGTGGGACGCAGCGGGGACCGAAAGTCGCACAGATACGCAGTATTTT.